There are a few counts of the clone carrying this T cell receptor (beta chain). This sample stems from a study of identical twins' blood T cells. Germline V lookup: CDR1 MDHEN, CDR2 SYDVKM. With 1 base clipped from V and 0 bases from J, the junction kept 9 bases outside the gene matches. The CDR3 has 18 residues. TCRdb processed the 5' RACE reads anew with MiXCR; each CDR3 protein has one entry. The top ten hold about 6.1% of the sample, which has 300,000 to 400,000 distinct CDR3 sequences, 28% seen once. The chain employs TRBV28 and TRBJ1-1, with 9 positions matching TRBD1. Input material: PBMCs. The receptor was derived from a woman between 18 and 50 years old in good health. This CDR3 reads CASSLSGPTGGMNTEAFF. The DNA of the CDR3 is TGTGCCAGCAGTTTATCGGGGCCTACAGGGGGCATGAACACTGAAGCTTTCTTT. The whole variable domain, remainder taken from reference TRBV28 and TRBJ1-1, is DVKVTQSSRYLVKRTGEKVFLECVQDMDHENMFWYRQDPGLGLRLIYFSYDVKMKEKGDIPEGYSVSREKKERFSLILESASTNQTSMYLCASSLSGPTGGMNTEAFFGQGTRLTVV.